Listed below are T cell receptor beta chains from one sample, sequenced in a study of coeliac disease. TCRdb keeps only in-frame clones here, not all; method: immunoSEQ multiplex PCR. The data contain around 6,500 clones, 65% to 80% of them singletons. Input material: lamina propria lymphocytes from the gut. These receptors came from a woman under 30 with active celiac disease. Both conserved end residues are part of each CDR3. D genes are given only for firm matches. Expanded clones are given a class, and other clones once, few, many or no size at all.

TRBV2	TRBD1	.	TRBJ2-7	CASGPRGEQYF	TGTGCCAGCGGCCCCAGGGGGGAGCAGTACTTC
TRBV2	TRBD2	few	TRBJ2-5	CASIGTSGIIETQYF	TGTGCCAGCATTGGGACTAGCGGGATTATTGAGACCCAGTACTTC
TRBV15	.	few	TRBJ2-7	CATSRVEGASYEQYF	TGTGCCACCAGCAGAGTGGAGGGAGCGTCCTACGAGCAGTACTTC
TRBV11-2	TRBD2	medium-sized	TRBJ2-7	CASSILAGNYEQYF	TGTGCCAGCAGCATACTAGCGGGCAACTACGAGCAGTACTTC
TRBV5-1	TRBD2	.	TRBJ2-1	CASSGLAGGNSYNEQFF	TGCGCCAGCAGCGGACTAGCGGGGGGGAACTCCTACAATGAGCAGTTCTTC
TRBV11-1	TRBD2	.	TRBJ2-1	CASSPRRLAGGLVQFF	TGTGCCAGCAGCCCGAGACGACTAGCGGGGGGCCTCGTCCAGTTCTTC
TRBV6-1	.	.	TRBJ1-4	CASSVARDYEKLFF	TGTGCCAGCAGTGTAGCTAGGGACTATGAAAAACTGTTTTTT
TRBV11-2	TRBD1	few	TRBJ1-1	CASSFRTGATEAFF	TGTGCCAGCAGCTTTAGGACAGGGGCCACTGAAGCTTTCTTT
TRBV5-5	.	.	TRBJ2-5	CASSLGGGGETQYF	TGTGCCAGCAGCTTGGGGGGAGGCGGAGAGACCCAGTACTTC
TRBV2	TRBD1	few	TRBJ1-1	CASSGGQVFLPNTEAFF	TGTGCCAGCAGTGGGGGACAGGTTTTCCTCCCAAACACTGAAGCTTTCTTT
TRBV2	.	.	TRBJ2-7	CASSNYEQYF	TGTGCCAGCAGCAACTACGAGCAGTACTTC
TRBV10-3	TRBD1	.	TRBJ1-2	CAISGRQGVTEGYTF	TGTGCCATCAGTGGCCGACAGGGGGTCACGGAGGGCTACACCTTC
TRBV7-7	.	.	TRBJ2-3	CASSLGVSTDTQYF	TGTGCCAGCAGCTTAGGCGTCTCCACAGATACGCAGTATTTT
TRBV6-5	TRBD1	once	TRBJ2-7	CASSPGTAFSYEQYF	TGTGCCAGCAGCCCCGGGACAGCGTTCTCCTACGAGCAGTACTTC
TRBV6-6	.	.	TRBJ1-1	CASSYSTREVTDAFF	TGTGCCAGCAGTTACTCGACACGGGAGGTGACAGACGCTTTCTTT
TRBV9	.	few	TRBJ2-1	CASSVTLGNPYNEQFF	TGTGCCAGCAGCGTGACTTTGGGTAACCCCTACAATGAGCAGTTCTTC
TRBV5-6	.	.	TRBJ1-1	CASSPLMRGTEAFF	TGTGCCAGCAGCCCCCTAATGCGGGGGACTGAAGCTTTCTTT
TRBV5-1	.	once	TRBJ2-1	CASSLVSRSYNEQFF	TGCGCCAGCAGCTTGGTCTCCCGCTCCTACAATGAGCAGTTCTTC
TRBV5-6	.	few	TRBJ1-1	CASSLVRAEFEAFF	TGTGCCAGCAGCTTGGTCAGGGCGGAATTTGAAGCTTTCTTT
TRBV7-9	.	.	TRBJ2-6	CASSRAASGANVLTF	TGTGCCAGCAGCCGAGCCGCGTCCGGGGCCAACGTCCTGACTTTC